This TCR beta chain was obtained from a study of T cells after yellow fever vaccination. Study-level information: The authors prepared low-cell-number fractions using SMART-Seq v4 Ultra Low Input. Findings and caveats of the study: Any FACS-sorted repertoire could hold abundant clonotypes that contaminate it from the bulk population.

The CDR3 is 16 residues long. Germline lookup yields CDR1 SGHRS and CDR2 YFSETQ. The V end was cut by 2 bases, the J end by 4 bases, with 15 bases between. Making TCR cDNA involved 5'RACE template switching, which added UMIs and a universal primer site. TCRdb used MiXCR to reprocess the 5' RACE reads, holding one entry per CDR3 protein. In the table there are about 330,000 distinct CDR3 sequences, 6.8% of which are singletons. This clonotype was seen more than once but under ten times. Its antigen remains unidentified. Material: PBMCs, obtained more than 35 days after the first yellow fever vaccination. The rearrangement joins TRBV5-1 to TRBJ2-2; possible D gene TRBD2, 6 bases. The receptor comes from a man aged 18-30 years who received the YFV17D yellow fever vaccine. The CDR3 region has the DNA TGCGCCAGCAGCTTAACTCTCCGGGAGTCCACCGGGGAGCTGTTTTTT. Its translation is CASSLTLRESTGELFF.